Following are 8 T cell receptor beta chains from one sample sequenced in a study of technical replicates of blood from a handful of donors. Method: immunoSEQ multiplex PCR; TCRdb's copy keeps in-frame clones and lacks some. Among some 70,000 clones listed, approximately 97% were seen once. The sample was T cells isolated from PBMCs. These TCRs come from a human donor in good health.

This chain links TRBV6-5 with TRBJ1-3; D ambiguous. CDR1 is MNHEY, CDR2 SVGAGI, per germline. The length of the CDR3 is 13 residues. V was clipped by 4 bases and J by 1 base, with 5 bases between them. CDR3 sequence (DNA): TGTGCCAGCAGTTCTAGATCTGGAAACACCATATATTTT. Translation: CASSSRSGNTIYF.

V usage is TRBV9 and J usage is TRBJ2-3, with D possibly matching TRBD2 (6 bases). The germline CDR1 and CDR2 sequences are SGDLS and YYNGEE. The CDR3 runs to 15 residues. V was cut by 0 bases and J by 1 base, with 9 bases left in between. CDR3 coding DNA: TGTGCCAGCAGCGTAGAGTGGGGGGGCACAGATACGCAGTATTTT. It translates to CASSVEWGGTDTQYF.

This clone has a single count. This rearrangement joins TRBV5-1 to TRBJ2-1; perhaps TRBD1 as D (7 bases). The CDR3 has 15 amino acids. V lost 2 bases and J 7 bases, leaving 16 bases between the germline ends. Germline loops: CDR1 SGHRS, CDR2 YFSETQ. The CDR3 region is CASSFRGESGNEQFF. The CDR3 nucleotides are TGCGCCAGCAGCTTCAGGGGGGAGTCTGGAAATGAGCAGTTCTTC.

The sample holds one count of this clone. The CDR3 protein is CASKGSGVYIGELFF. The CDR3 DNA sequence: TGTGCCAGCAAAGGATCAGGGGTTTATATCGGGGAGCTGTTTTTT. The V call is TRBV6-1, the J call TRBJ2-2; maybe TRBD1 (6 bases). Trimming cost V 7 bases and J 7 bases, with 19 bases left between them. This CDR3 region has 15 residues. Germline assignment: CDR1 MNHNS and CDR2 SASEGT.

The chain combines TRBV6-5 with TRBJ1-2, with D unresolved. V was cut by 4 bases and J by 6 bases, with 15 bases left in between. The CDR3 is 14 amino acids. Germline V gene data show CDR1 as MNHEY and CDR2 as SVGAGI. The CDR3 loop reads CASSSADISNGYTF. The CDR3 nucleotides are TGTGCCAGCAGTTCAGCTGACATCTCTAATGGCTACACCTTC.

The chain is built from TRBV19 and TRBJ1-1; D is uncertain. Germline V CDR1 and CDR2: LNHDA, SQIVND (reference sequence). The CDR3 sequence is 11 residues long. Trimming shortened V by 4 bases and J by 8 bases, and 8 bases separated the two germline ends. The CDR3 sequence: CASSNPTEAFF. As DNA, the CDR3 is TGTGCCAGTAGTAACCCGACAGAAGCTTTCTTT.

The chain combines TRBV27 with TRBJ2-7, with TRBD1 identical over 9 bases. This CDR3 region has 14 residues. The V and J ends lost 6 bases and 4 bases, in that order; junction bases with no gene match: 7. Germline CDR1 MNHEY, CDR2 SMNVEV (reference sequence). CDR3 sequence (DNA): TGTGCCAGCAGCGCCGGGACAGGGAAGTACGAGCAGTACTTC. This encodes CASSAGTGKYEQYF.

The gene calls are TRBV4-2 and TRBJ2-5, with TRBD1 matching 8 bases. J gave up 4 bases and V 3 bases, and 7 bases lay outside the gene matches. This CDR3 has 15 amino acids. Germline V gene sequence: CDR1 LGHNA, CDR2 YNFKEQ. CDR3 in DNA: TGTGCCAGCAGCCAGATACAGGGGGAGATAGAGACCCAGTACTTC. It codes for CASSQIQGEIETQYF.